The subject of this entry is one T cell receptor beta chain. Profiling relied on immunoSEQ multiplex PCR, and the TCRdb table lists in-frame clones only, not all of them. The data hold roughly 250,000 clones, with about 90% observed a single time. The data are from a study of blood T cell repertoires in COVID-19. Participant ages covered about 18 to 90 years across some 25 US areas. The study assigned cohorts using participant-reported clinical history. Sample: PBMCs or T cells enriched from blood (not recorded which). The receptor's source is a woman younger than 45 with acute COVID-19.

CDR3 nucleotides: TGTGCCAGCTCACCCGGACAGGCGAACACCGGGGAGCTGTTTTTT. Residues: CASSPGQANTGELFF. This sequence joins TRBV18 and TRBJ2-2; TRBD1 matches at 7 bases. The length of the CDR3 is 15 residues. The trim removed 3 bases at V and 0 bases at J, leaving 1 base unmatched. CDR1 and CDR2 from the germline V gene are KGHSH and LQKENI.